A selection of T cell receptor beta chains follows, all from one sample in a study of radiotherapy plus CTLA-4 blockade in lung cancer. Only in-frame clones appear in the TCRdb table, and some are missing; sequencing was by immunoSEQ multiplex PCR. There are tens of thousands of clones in the sample; 77% occur only once, and 3.5% to 4.5% lies in the top ten. The starting material was peripheral blood, obtained from a patient treated with radiotherapy plus ipilimumab. These TCRs come from a human donor with non-small cell lung cancer who had a partial response to radiotherapy plus ipilimumab. The CDR3 runs from the conserved cysteine through the conserved F or W. Fields, in order: D gene, V gene, J gene, clone size, CDR3 DNA, CDR3 protein. The D gene is left open where the match is weak. Size is omitted from some rows. Given values are once, few, many or a class for expanded clones.

D: -; V: TRBV5-1; J: TRBJ2-5; size: -; DNA: TGCGCCAGCAGCTTGGGCGGAGGGGAGACCCAGTACTTC; CDR3: CASSLGGGETQYF
D: -; V: TRBV4-2; J: TRBJ2-7; size: -; DNA: TGTGCCAGCAGCCCCCTGACCCCCCCTAGGGAGCAGTACTTC; CDR3: CASSPLTPPREQYF
D: -; V: TRBV30; J: TRBJ1-6; size: few; DNA: TGTGCCTGGAGTGTACAGGGCTCCTATAATTCACCCCTCCACTTT; CDR3: CAWSVQGSYNSPLHF
D: -; V: TRBV7-9; J: TRBJ2-7; size: once; DNA: TGTGCCAGCAGCTTAGTGGGGCAAGAGCAGTACTTC; CDR3: CASSLVGQEQYF
D: TRBD1; V: TRBV10-1; J: TRBJ2-1; size: -; DNA: TGCGCCAGCAGTGGAATCGCTGGGACAGGGCCCAATGAGCAGTTCTTC; CDR3: CASSGIAGTGPNEQFF
D: -; V: TRBV28; J: TRBJ1-1; size: -; DNA: TGTGCCAGCACCTCGGGGAACACTGAAGCTTTCTTT; CDR3: CASTSGNTEAFF
D: -; V: TRBV6-5; J: TRBJ2-7; size: -; DNA: TGTGCCAGCAGTCTAACTATTCTCTCCTACGAGCAGTACTTC; CDR3: CASSLTILSYEQYF
D: TRBD2; V: TRBV5-1; J: TRBJ2-7; size: -; DNA: TGCGCCAGCAGCACCGGACTAGCGGGGGGGCCGCACGAGCAGTACTTC; CDR3: CASSTGLAGGPHEQYF
D: -; V: TRBV2; J: TRBJ2-7; size: -; DNA: TGTGCCAGCAGTGTGAGTCCGAGCGAGCAGTACTTC; CDR3: CASSVSPSEQYF
D: -; V: TRBV4-3; J: TRBJ2-1; size: -; DNA: TGCGCCAGCAGCCAAAGGAACGGGGATGAGCAGTTCTTC; CDR3: CASSQRNGDEQFF
D: TRBD2; V: TRBV7-2; J: TRBJ2-1; size: -; DNA: TGTGCCAGCACACGGACTAGCGGGGGGGCCATGTATGAGCAGTTCTTC; CDR3: CASTRTSGGAMYEQFF
D: TRBD1; V: TRBV9; J: TRBJ2-2; size: -; DNA: TGTGCCAGCAGCGGGACAGGGGAATCGAACACCGGGGAGCTGTTTTTT; CDR3: CASSGTGESNTGELFF